Listed below are T cell receptor beta chains from one sample, sequenced in a study of blood T cell repertoires in COVID-19. Assay used: immunoSEQ multiplex PCR; TCRdb lists only in-frame clones, some missing. The sample shows under 300,000 clones, 83% of them seen only once. Specimen: peripheral blood. All receptors come from a human donor in a cohort sampled during active COVID-19. Both conserved end residues are part of each CDR3. The D gene is left open where the match is weak. Only some rows state a clone size, as once, few, many or a class for expanded clones.

D,V,size,J,CDR3,DNA
TRBD1,TRBV5-5,NA,TRBJ1-6,CASSFRGVGDSPLHF,TGTGCCAGCAGCTTCAGGGGGGTCGGGGATTCACCCCTCCACTTT
TRBD1,TRBV2,NA,TRBJ2-5,CASSQLQGQETQYF,TGTGCCAGCAGTCAATTACAGGGGCAAGAGACCCAGTACTTC
TRBD1,TRBV19,NA,TRBJ2-1,CASRPGDRVYPEQFF,TGTGCCAGTAGGCCGGGGGACAGGGTTTATCCTGAGCAGTTCTTC
NA,TRBV19,once,TRBJ2-1,CASSITSVDKRFFF,TGTGCCAGTAGTATTACTTCCGTCGATAAGCGGTTCTTCTTC
NA,TRBV25-1,NA,TRBJ2-7,CASSGTTGNEQYF,TGTGCCAGCAGTGGGACAACAGGGAACGAGCAGTACTTC
TRBD1,TRBV27,once,TRBJ2-1,CASRPPGQGQYNEQFF,TGTGCCAGCAGGCCCCCGGGACAGGGCCAATACAATGAGCAGTTCTTC
TRBD1,TRBV5-1,once,TRBJ1-6,CASSPPGQKNSPLHF,TGCGCCAGCAGCCCACCGGGACAGAAAAATTCACCCCTCCACTTT
NA,TRBV3-1/TRBV3-2,NA,TRBJ2-3,CASSRSGGTDTQYF,TGTGCCAGCAGCCGGTCAGGGGGCACAGATACGCAGTATTTT
NA,TRBV27,NA,TRBJ2-6,CASSSTGDSSGANVLTF,TGTGCCAGCAGTTCAACGGGGGACAGCTCTGGGGCCAACGTCCTGACTTTC
TRBD2,TRBV19,NA,TRBJ2-7,CASSHGLAGESYEQYF,TGTGCCAGTAGTCACGGACTAGCGGGAGAGAGCTACGAGCAGTACTTC
TRBD1,TRBV27,NA,TRBJ1-2,CATGDRVYGYTF,TGTGCCACCGGGGACAGGGTATATGGCTACACCTTC
TRBD1,TRBV6-1,NA,TRBJ1-2,CASSGQGAVANYGYTF,TGTGCCAGCAGTGGACAGGGGGCGGTAGCTAACTATGGCTACACCTTC
NA,TRBV2,NA,TRBJ2-7,CASRSDFYEQYF,TGTGCCAGCAGATCGGACTTTTACGAGCAGTACTTC
NA,TRBV27,NA,TRBJ1-5,CASSGQYNQPQHF,TGTGCCAGCAGTGGACAGTACAATCAGCCCCAGCATTTT
NA,TRBV6-5,NA,TRBJ1-4,CASSTDSLFGKLFF,TGTGCCAGCAGTACGGACAGTCTCTTTGGAAAACTGTTTTTT
NA,TRBV18,NA,TRBJ2-7,CASSPTSDFNEQYF,TGTGCCAGCTCACCAACAAGTGACTTTAACGAGCAGTACTTC
NA,TRBV28,NA,TRBJ2-7,CASRIGQYEQYF,TGTGCCAGCAGAATAGGACAGTACGAGCAGTACTTC
NA,TRBV7-2,NA,TRBJ1-4,CASSSSVNEKLFF,TGTGCCAGCAGCTCGTCGGTTAATGAAAAACTGTTTTTT
NA,TRBV7-9,few,TRBJ2-1,CASSLAAGPSYNEQFF,TGTGCCAGCAGCTTAGCGGCGGGACCCTCCTACAATGAGCAGTTCTTC
NA,TRBV7-2,NA,TRBJ1-3,CASSPRTASGNTIYF,TGTGCCAGCAGCCCCCGGACAGCCTCTGGAAACACCATATATTTT
NA,TRBV19,NA,TRBJ2-4,CASTSPIRDIQYF,TGTGCCAGTACCTCTCCAATCCGGGACATTCAGTACTTC
NA,TRBV6-5,NA,TRBJ1-2,CASSNGQYGYTF,TGTGCCAGCAGTAATGGACAGTATGGCTACACCTTC
TRBD1,TRBV7-7,NA,TRBJ2-2,CASRLNPTGGGELFF,TGTGCTAGCAGGCTAAACCCGACAGGGGGCGGGGAGCTGTTTTTT
NA,TRBV28,once,TRBJ2-6,CASSPPGSGANVLTF,TGTGCCAGCAGTCCTCCGGGGTCCGGGGCCAACGTCCTGACTTTC
TRBD1,TRBV7-9,NA,TRBJ1-6,CASSPGTANSPLHF,TGTGCCAGCTCCCCAGGGACAGCCAATTCACCCCTCCACTTT
NA,TRBV5-1,NA,TRBJ2-3,CASSFNGGREDTQYF,TGCGCCAGCAGCTTTAACGGGGGGCGTGAAGATACGCAGTATTTT
NA,TRBV2,NA,TRBJ1-1,CASSEGPIAEAFF,TGTGCCAGCAGTGAAGGGCCCATAGCGGAAGCTTTCTTT